The 5 T cell receptor beta chains given below trace back to one sample, sequenced in a study of blood T cell repertoires in COVID-19. Measured with immunoSEQ multiplex PCR; TCRdb has only the in-frame clones, and not every one. The sample consists of 200,000 or so clones, approximately 88% of them appearing once. Sequenced material: PBMCs or T cells enriched from blood (not recorded which). Receptors were obtained from a woman aged 25 to 39 who had been exposed to COVID-19.

This chain connects TRBV24-1 to TRBJ1-2; TRBD1 might be the D (5 bases). Germline V CDR1 and CDR2: KGHDR, SFDVKD. The CDR3 is 15 amino acids. Trimming removed 0 bases at V and 8 bases at J, with 15 bases between. In DNA form, the CDR3 reads TGTGCCACCAGTGATTTGCCTTGGCAGGGAAGGGGCTACACCTTC. Translation: CATSDLPWQGRGYTF.

The chain links TRBV5-1 to TRBJ2-7, with D possibly being TRBD1 (6 bases). The V and J ends lost 4 bases and 3 bases respectively, with 17 bases between them. This CDR3 spans 15 amino acids. Germline V lookup: CDR1 SGHRS, CDR2 YFSETQ. CDR3 protein: CASSPGTSISYEQYF. CDR3 nucleotides: TGCGCCAGCAGCCCGGGGACAAGTATTAGCTACGAGCAGTACTTC.

The chain couples TRBV7-9 to TRBJ2-1; 9 positions agree with TRBD2. V lost 8 bases and J lost 7; bases outside the gene matches: 15. Germline assignment: CDR1 SEHNR and CDR2 FQNEAQ (reference sequence). CDR3 length equals 16 residues. The CDR3 DNA sequence: TGTGCCAGCTTCGACGACTTTGCGGGAGGGGGGAATGAGCAGTTCTTC. It translates to CASFDDFAGGGNEQFF. Combining the CDR3 with reference TRBV7-9 and TRBJ2-1 gives the whole variable domain DTGVSQNPRHKITKRGQNVTFRCDPISEHNRLYWYRQTLGQGPEFLTYFQNEAQLEKSRLLSDRFSAERPKGSFSTLEIQRTEQGDSAMYLCASFDDFAGGGNEQFFGPGTRLTVL.

The V and J genes are TRBV15 and TRBJ1-1; TRBD1 matches at 10 bases. J gave up 7 bases and V 7 bases, and 12 bases lay outside the gene matches. Germline CDR1 is LNHNV and CDR2 is YYDKDF (reference sequence). This CDR3 comprises 15 residues. The CDR3 here is CATNPRDRGFGEAFF. The DNA of the CDR3 is TGTGCCACCAATCCTCGGGACAGGGGTTTTGGTGAAGCTTTCTTT.

The genes are TRBV5-1 and TRBJ2-5, with D unclear. CDR3 size: 13 residues. Germline V CDR1 and CDR2: SGHRS, YFSETQ. Deletions cut 4 bases from V and 0 bases from J, with 7 bases between. The DNA for the CDR3 is TGCGCCAGCAGCGTCCGGGACCAAGAGACCCAGTACTTC. Translating it yields CASSVRDQETQYF.